A selection of T cell receptor beta chains follows, all from one sample in a study of blood T cell repertoires in COVID-19. The repertoire was sequenced with immunoSEQ multiplex PCR; TCRdb's copy has only in-frame clones and lacks some. Found here are about 230,000 clones, approximately 87% of them singletons; the top ten hold 2% to 3%. The sample comprised peripheral blood. The receptors here all came from a woman aged 70-85 years with active or convalescent COVID-19. The CDR3 runs from the conserved cysteine through the conserved F or W. The order of the fields is J gene, V gene, clone size, D gene, CDR3 DNA, CDR3 protein. The D gene is left open where the match is weak. Some rows have no size entry. The others give once, few or many, or a class for an expanded clone.

J: TRBJ1-5; V: TRBV2; size: NA; D: NA; DNA: TGTGCCAGCAGTGAAGGGAGACCCCAGCATTTT; CDR3: CASSEGRPQHF
J: TRBJ2-7; V: TRBV19; size: once; D: NA; DNA: TGTGCCAGTAGGTATCGGACAGATCCTTCCTACGAGCAGTACTTC; CDR3: CASRYRTDPSYEQYF
J: TRBJ1-5; V: TRBV7-2; size: few; D: NA; DNA: TGTGCCAGCAGCTTACACAACAATCAGCCCCAGCATTTT; CDR3: CASSLHNNQPQHF
J: TRBJ2-2; V: TRBV7-2; size: NA; D: NA; DNA: TGTGCCAGCAGCTTGCGTTCCTATCTAGCTTCCACCGGGGAGCTGTTTTTT; CDR3: CASSLRSYLASTGELFF
J: TRBJ1-1; V: TRBV5-1; size: NA; D: NA; DNA: TGCGCCAGCAGCTTGGCTCCGGGGAGCACTGAAGCTTTCTTT; CDR3: CASSLAPGSTEAFF
J: TRBJ1-5; V: TRBV30; size: NA; D: NA; DNA: TGTGCCTGGAACAGGGTATTTGGCAATCAGCCCCAGCATTTT; CDR3: CAWNRVFGNQPQHF
J: TRBJ1-1; V: TRBV18; size: NA; D: NA; DNA: TGTGCCAGCTCCTCCACCGGCGACTCCTACACTGAAGCTTTCTTT; CDR3: CASSSTGDSYTEAFF
J: TRBJ1-4; V: TRBV12-3/TRBV12-4; size: NA; D: NA; DNA: TGTGCCAGCAGGACGGAGGGCCATGAAAAACTGTTTTTT; CDR3: CASRTEGHEKLFF
J: TRBJ2-3; V: TRBV7-9; size: once; D: NA; DNA: TGTGCCAGCTCGACCCCCTGGCCGGGGACAGATACGCAGTATTTT; CDR3: CASSTPWPGTDTQYF
J: TRBJ2-5; V: TRBV29-1; size: NA; D: NA; DNA: TGCAGCGTGGGCCCCCCGGGGGAGACCCAGTACTTC; CDR3: CSVGPPGETQYF
J: TRBJ2-5; V: TRBV20-1; size: NA; D: TRBD2; DNA: TGCAGTGCTAGTCCAGCTAGCGGGAGGGCCGACCAAGAGACCCAGTACTTC; CDR3: CSASPASGRADQETQYF
J: TRBJ2-2; V: TRBV5-1; size: NA; D: NA; DNA: TGCGCCAGCAGCTTGGAACTAGCCCCCGGGGAGCTGTTTTTT; CDR3: CASSLELAPGELFF
J: TRBJ2-7; V: TRBV7-9; size: once; D: NA; DNA: TGTGCCAGCGGCACATCGACGGGAACCTACGAGCAGTACTTC; CDR3: CASGTSTGTYEQYF
J: TRBJ2-7; V: TRBV10-3; size: NA; D: TRBD2; DNA: TGTGCCATCAGGGGGACTAGCGGCCTTAGGGAGCAGTACTTC; CDR3: CAIRGTSGLREQYF
J: TRBJ2-3; V: TRBV9; size: NA; D: NA; DNA: TGTGCCAGCAGCGCCCAGGGCGCTGGCACAGATACGCAGTATTTT; CDR3: CASSAQGAGTDTQYF
J: TRBJ2-6; V: TRBV29-1; size: once; D: NA; DNA: TGCAGCGTTTTTCGGACAGGGGCCAACGTCCTGACTTTC; CDR3: CSVFRTGANVLTF
J: TRBJ1-5; V: TRBV7-9; size: NA; D: NA; DNA: TGTGCCAGCAGCTTAGTCGGAGGGAACCAGCCCCAGCATTTT; CDR3: CASSLVGGNQPQHF
J: TRBJ1-1; V: TRBV2; size: NA; D: NA; DNA: TGTGCCAGCACTTCACAGGAGAACACTGAAGCTTTCTTT; CDR3: CASTSQENTEAFF
J: TRBJ1-6; V: TRBV27; size: once; D: NA; DNA: TGTGCCAGCACGCAGACCTATAATTCACCCCTCCACTTT; CDR3: CASTQTYNSPLHF
J: TRBJ2-5; V: TRBV5-1; size: NA; D: TRBD1; DNA: TGCGCCAGCAGCTTGTTTGAGACAGGGGGGGAGACCCAGTACTTC; CDR3: CASSLFETGGETQYF
J: TRBJ2-1; V: TRBV3-1/TRBV3-2; size: NA; D: NA; DNA: TGTGCCAGCAGCCCGGCCCTAACCCTGGGGAGGTCCTACAATGAGCAGTTCTTC; CDR3: CASSPALTLGRSYNEQFF
J: TRBJ2-1; V: TRBV19; size: NA; D: TRBD1; DNA: TGTGCCAGTAGCCTCGGGACAGCTATCTACAATGAGCAGTTCTTC; CDR3: CASSLGTAIYNEQFF
J: TRBJ2-2; V: TRBV29-1; size: NA; D: NA; DNA: TGCAGCGTTGAGGGGGCCAGGGAGCTGTTTTTT; CDR3: CSVEGARELFF
J: TRBJ2-5; V: TRBV7-9; size: NA; D: TRBD1; DNA: TGTGCCAGCAGCATGACAGGGCCCGCGGTGACCCAGTACTTC; CDR3: CASSMTGPAVTQYF
J: TRBJ1-2; V: TRBV7-2; size: NA; D: NA; DNA: TGTGCCAGCAGCTTAGGCGGGGGGCCCTGGAACTATGGCTACACCTTC; CDR3: CASSLGGGPWNYGYTF
J: TRBJ1-3; V: TRBV7-6; size: NA; D: NA; DNA: TGTGCCAGCAGCTTAATGGGGCAGGCGTTCACCATATATTTT; CDR3: CASSLMGQAFTIYF
J: TRBJ2-7; V: TRBV28; size: NA; D: TRBD1; DNA: TGTGCCAGCCGGACAGGGAGAGTTTACGAGCAGTACTTC; CDR3: CASRTGRVYEQYF